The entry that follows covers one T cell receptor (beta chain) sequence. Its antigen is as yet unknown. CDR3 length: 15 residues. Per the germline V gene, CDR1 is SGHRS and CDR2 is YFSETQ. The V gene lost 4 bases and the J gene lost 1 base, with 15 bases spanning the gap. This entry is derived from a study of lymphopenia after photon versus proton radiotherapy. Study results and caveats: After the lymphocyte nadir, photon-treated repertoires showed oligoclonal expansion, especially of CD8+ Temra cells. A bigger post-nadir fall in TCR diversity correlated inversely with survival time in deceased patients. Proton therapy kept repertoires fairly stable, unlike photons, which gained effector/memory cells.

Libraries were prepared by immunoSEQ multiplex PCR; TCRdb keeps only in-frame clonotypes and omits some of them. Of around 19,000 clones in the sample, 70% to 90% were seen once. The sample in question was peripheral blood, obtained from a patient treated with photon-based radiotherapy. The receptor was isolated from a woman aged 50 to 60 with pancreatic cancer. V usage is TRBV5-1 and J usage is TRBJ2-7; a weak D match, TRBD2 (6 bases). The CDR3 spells CASSTDYSPSYEQYF. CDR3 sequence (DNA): TGCGCCAGCAGCACGGACTACTCCCCTTCCTACGAGCAGTACTTC.